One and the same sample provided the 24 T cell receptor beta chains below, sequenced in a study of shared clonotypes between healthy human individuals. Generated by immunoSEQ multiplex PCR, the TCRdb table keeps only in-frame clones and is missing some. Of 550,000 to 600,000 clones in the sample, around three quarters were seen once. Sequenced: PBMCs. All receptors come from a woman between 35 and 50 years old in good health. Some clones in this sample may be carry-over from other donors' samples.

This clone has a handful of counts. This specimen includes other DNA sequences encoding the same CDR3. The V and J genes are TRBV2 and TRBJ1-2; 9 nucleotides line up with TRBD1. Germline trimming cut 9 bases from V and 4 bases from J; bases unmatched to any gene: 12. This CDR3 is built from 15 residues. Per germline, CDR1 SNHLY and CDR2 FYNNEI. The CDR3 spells CASSRDRAVGYGYTF. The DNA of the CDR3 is TGTGCCAGTAGTCGGGACAGGGCCGTAGGCTATGGCTACACCTTC. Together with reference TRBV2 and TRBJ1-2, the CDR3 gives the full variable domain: EPEVTQTPSHQVTQMGQEVILRCVPISNHLYFYWYRQILGQKVEFLVSFYNNEISEKSEIFDDQFSVERPDGSNFTLKIRSTKLEDSAMYFCASSRDRAVGYGYTFGSGTRLTVV.

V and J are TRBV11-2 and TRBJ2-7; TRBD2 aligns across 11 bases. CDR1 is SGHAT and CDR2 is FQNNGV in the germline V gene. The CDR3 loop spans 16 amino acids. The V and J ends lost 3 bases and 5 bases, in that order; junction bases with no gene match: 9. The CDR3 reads CASSFILAGVGNEQYF. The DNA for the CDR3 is TGTGCCAGCAGCTTCATACTAGCGGGAGTCGGGAACGAGCAGTACTTC.

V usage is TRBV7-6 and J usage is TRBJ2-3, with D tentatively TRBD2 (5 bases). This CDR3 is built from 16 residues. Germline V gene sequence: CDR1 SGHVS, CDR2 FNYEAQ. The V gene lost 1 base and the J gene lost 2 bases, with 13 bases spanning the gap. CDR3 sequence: CASSLGGSWNTDTQYF. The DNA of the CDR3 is TGTGCCAGCAGCTTAGGAGGGAGCTGGAACACAGATACGCAGTATTTT.

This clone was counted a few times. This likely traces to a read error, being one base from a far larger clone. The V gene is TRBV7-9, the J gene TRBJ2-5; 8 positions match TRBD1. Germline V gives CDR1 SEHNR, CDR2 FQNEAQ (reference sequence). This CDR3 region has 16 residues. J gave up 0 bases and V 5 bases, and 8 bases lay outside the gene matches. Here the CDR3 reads CASSLQDRAYQETQYF. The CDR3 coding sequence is TGTGCCAGCAGCCTCCAGGACAGGGCTTACCAAGAGACCCAGTACTTC.

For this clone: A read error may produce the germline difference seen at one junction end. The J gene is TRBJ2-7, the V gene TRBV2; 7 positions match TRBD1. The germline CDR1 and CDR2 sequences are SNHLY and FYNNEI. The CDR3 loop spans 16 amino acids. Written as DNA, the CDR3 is TGTGCCAGCAGTGAGAGGGGGCTCCCACCCTCCAACGAGCAGTACTTC. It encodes CASSERGLPPSNEQYF. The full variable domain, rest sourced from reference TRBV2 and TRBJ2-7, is EPEVTQTPSHQVTQMGQEVILRCVPISNHLYFYWYRQILGQKVEFLVSFYNNEISEKSEIFDDQFSVERPDGSNFTLKIRSTKLEDSAMYFCASSERGLPPSNEQYFGPGTRLTVT.

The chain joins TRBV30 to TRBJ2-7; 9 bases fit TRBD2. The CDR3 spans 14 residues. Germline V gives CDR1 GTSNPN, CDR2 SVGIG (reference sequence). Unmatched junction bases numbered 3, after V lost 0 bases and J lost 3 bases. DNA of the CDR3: TGTGCCTGGAGTGTCCTAGCGGGACGCTACGAGCAGTACTTC. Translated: CAWSVLAGRYEQYF.

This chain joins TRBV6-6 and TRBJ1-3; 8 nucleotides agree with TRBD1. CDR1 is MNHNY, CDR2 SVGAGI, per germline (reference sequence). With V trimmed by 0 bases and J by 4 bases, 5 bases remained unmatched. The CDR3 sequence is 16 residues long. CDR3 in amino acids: CASSYSNRGVGNTIYF. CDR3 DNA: TGTGCCAGCAGTTACTCCAACAGGGGGGTAGGAAACACCATATATTTT.

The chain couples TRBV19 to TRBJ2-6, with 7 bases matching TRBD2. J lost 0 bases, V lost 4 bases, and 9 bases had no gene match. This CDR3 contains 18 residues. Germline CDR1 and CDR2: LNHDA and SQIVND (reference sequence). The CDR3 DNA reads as TGTGCCAGTAGTAGGGGAGGGCAGACAACCTCTGGGGCCAACGTCCTGACTTTC. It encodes CASSRGGQTTSGANVLTF.

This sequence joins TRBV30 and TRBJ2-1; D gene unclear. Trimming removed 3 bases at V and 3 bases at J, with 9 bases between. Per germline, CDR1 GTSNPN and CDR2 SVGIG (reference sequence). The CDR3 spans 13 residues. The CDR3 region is CAWRAGHYNEQFF. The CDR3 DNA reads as TGTGCCTGGAGGGCAGGCCACTACAATGAGCAGTTCTTC.

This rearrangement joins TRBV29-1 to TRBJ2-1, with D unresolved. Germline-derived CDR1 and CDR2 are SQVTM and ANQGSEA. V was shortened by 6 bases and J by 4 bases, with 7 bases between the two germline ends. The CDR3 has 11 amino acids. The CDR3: CSVREYNEQFF. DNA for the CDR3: TGCAGCGTAAGGGAATACAATGAGCAGTTCTTC.

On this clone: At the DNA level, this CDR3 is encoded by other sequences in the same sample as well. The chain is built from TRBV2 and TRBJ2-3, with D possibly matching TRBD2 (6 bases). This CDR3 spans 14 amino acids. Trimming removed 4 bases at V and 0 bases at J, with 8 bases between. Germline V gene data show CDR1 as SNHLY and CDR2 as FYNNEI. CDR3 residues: CASSVLASTDTQYF. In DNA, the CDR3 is TGTGCCAGCAGTGTCCTAGCGAGCACAGATACGCAGTATTTT. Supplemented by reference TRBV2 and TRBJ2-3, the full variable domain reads EPEVTQTPSHQVTQMGQEVILRCVPISNHLYFYWYRQILGQKVEFLVSFYNNEISEKSEIFDDQFSVERPDGSNFTLKIRSTKLEDSAMYFCASSVLASTDTQYFGPGTRLTVL.

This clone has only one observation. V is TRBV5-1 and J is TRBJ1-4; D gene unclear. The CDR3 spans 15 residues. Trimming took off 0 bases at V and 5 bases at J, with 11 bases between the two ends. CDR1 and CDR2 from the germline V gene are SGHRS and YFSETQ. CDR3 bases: TGCGCCAGCAGCTTGGATCCGGGAGGAAATGAAAAACTGTTTTTT. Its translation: CASSLDPGGNEKLFF.

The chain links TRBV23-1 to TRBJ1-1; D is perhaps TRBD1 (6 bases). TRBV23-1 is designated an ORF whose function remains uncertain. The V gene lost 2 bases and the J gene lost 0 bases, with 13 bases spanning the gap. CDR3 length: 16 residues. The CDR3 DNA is TGCGCCAGCAGTCAAACCCCGGACAGCCTGAACACTGAAGCTTTCTTT. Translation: CASSQTPDSLNTEAFF.

Here the CDR3 reads CASRPGQGSRGQPQHF. The CDR3 DNA reads as TGTGCCAGCAGACCCGGACAGGGTTCAAGAGGTCAGCCCCAGCATTTT. The chain recombines TRBV2 with TRBJ1-5; TRBD1 matches at 8 bases. Germline CDR1 and CDR2: SNHLY and FYNNEI. The CDR3 runs to 16 residues. V shed 6 bases and J 6 bases; nucleotides not matched to a gene: 13.

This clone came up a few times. The CDR3 DNA sequence: TGTGCCAGCAGCCCACAGGGGGCCGGAACTGAAGCTTTCTTT. Translating it yields CASSPQGAGTEAFF. The chain combines TRBV5-4 with TRBJ1-1, with TRBD1 identical over 9 bases. The germline CDR1 and CDR2 sequences are SGHNT and YYREEE (reference sequence). The trim removed 4 bases at V and 5 bases at J, leaving 6 bases unmatched. CDR3 size: 14 residues. The variable domain in full, with the rest retrieved from reference TRBV5-4 and TRBJ1-1, is ETGVTQSPTHLIKTRGQQVTLRCSSQSGHNTVSWYQQALGQGPQFIFQYYREEENGRGNFPPRFSGLQFPNYSSELNVNALELDDSALYLCASSPQGAGTEAFFGQGTRLTVV.

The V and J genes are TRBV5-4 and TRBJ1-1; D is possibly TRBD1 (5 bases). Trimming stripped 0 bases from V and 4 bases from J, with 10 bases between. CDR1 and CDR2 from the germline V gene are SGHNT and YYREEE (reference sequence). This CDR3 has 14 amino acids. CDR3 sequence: CASSLGQGSTEAFF. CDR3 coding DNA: TGTGCCAGCAGCTTGGGGCAGGGCAGCACTGAAGCTTTCTTT.

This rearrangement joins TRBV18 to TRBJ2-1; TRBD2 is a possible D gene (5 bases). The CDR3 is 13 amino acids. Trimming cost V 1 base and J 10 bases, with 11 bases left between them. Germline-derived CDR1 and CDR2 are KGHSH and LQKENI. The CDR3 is CASSPLLGEEQFF. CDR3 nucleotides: TGTGCCAGCTCACCACTCCTCGGGGAGGAGCAGTTCTTC. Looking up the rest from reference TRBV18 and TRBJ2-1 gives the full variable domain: NAGVMQNPRHLVRRRGQEARLRCSPMKGHSHVYWYRQLPEEGLKFMVYLQKENIIDESGMPKERFSAEFPKEGPSILRIQQVVRGDSAAYFCASSPLLGEEQFFGPGTRLTVL.

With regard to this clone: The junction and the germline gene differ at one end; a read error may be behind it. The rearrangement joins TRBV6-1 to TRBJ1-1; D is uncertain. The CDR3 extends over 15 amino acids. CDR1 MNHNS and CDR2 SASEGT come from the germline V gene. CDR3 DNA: TGTGCCAGCAGTGTTGGGATGGCAGGTTCGACTGAGGCTTTCTTT. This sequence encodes CASSVGMAGSTEAFF.

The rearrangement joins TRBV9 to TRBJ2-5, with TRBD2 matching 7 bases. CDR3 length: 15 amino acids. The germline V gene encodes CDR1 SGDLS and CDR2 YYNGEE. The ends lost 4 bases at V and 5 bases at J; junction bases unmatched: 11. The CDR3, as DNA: TGTGCCAGCAGCCCCGGGGGGACTGCTTGGGAGACCCAGTACTTC. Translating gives CASSPGGTAWETQYF.

Here the CDR3 reads CAWRVGFGYEQYF. For the CDR3, the DNA is TGTGCCTGGAGAGTAGGGTTTGGGTACGAGCAGTACTTC. J is TRBJ2-7 and V is TRBV30; D remains ambiguous. There are 13 residues in the CDR3. V was pared by 3 bases and J by 4 bases, with 13 bases between. Germline-derived CDR1 and CDR2 are GTSNPN and SVGIG (reference sequence).

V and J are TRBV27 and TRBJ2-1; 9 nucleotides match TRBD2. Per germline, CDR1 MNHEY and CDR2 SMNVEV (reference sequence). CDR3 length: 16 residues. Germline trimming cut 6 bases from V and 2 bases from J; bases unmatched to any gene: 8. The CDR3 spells CASRRLAADTYNEQFF. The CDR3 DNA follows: TGTGCCAGCAGGAGACTAGCGGCCGATACCTACAATGAGCAGTTCTTC.

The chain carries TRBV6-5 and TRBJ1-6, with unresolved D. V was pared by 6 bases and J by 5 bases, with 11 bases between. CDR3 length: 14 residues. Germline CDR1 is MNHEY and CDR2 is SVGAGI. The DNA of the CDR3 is TGTGCCAGCAGCCGGACGGTAAATAATTCACCCCTCCACTTT. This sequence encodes CASSRTVNNSPLHF.

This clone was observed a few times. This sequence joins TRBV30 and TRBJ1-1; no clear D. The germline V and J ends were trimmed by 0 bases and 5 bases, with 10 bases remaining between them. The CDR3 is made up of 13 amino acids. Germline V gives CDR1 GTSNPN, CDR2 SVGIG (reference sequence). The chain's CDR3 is CAWSVGSGTEAFF. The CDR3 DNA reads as TGTGCCTGGAGTGTTGGGTCGGGGACTGAAGCTTTCTTT.

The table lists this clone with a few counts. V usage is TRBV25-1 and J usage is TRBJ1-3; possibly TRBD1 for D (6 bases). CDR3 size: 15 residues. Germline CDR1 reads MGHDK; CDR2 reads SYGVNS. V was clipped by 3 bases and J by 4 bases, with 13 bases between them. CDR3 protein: CASSEPGALGNTIYF. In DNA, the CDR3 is TGTGCCAGCAGTGAGCCGGGGGCACTCGGAAACACCATATATTTT. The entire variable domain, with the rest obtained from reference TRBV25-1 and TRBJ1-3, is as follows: EADIYQTPRYLVIGTGKKITLECSQTMGHDKMYWYQQDPGMELHLIHYSYGVNSTEKGDLSSESTVSRIRTEHFPLTLESARPSHTSQYLCASSEPGALGNTIYFGEGSWLTVV.